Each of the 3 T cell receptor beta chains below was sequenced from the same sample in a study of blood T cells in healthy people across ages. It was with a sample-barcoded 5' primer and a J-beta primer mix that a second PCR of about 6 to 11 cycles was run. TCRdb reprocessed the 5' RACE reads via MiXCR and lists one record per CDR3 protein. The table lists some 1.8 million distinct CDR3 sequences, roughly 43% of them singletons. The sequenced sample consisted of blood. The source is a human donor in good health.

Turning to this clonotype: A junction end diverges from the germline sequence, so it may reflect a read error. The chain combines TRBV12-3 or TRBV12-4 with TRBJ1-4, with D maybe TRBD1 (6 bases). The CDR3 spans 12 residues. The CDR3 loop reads CASGPSGANLVF. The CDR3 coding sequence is TGTGCCAGCGGCCCGTCAGGGGCGAATCTGGTTTTT.

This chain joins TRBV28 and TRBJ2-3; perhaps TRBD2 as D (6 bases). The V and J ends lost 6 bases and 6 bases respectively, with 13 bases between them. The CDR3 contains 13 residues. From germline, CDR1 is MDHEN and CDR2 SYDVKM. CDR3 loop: CASRIRLGDTQYF. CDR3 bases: TGTGCCAGCAGAATCAGACTAGGGGATACGCAGTATTTT.

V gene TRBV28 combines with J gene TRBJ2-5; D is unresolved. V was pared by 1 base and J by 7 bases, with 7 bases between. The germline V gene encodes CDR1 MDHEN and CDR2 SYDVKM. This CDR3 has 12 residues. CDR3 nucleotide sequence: TGTGCCAGCAGTTTATTAATGGGGACCCAGTACTTC. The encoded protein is CASSLLMGTQYF.